This T cell receptor (beta chain) is drawn from a study of T cells in narcolepsy (dated by TCRdb to the late 2010s). About the full investigation: Patients with narcolepsy type 1 or type 2 (NT1, NT2) were enrolled in the study together with healthy control donors. The study used TCR Vbeta sequencing to track clonotypes in blood and CSF while looking for autoreactive T cells in narcolepsy patients that target self-antigens of hypocretin neurons (hypocretin, TRIB2). General study outcomes and caveats: No sequences matching autoreactive T cell clones were contained in some blood memory CD4+ repertoires from patients and controls. Autoreactive clonotypes were reported to be detected serially in the blood of the same patients and of different patients, but not in the blood of healthy controls. Plots that compared CSF and blood CD4+ T cell clonotypes from the same patient highlighted HCRT-specific and TRIB2-specific autoreactive clonotypes. Numbers of sequenced blood memory CD4+ clonotypes were comparable, averaging approximately 38,000 in patients and over 30,000 in controls.

The germline V gene supplies CDR1 SGHTA and CDR2 FQGNSA. Its CDR3 holds 17 amino acids, cysteine through phenylalanine. Only the CDR3 DNA stays, 51 bases, in frame from base 1. Trimming removed 5 bases from V and 7 bases from J; the gene matches leave 14 bases unexplained. Comment on this clone: There is no known antigen for this receptor. No per-base quality is available; no much larger clone lies one base away.

Libraries were prepared through the immunoSEQ multiplex PCR assay. Here the immuneACCESS table is served through TCRdb, limited to in-frame sequences with V and J called. Missing clones are a known gap in these copies; in checked studies unresolved V genes cover under half, and the rest lacks a known reason. The sample table shows under 20,000 clones, and 85% to 90% are seen once. 0.72% of the sample is taken by the ten largest. For TCR Vbeta sequencing, memory CD4+ T cells were sorted ex vivo from the peripheral blood of narcolepsy patients and healthy controls. Source material: memory (CD45RA-) CD4+ T cells from blood. The cell subset or site label, read with the paper, signifies: memory T cells sorted ex vivo from peripheral blood. Recombination connected TRBV7-2 to TRBJ2-7, and TRBD2 aligns with 13 junction nucleotides. The TCR was taken from a human donor in good health. The CDR3 is CASSLVPPGLAGNEQYF. The nucleotide sequence reads TGTGCCAGCAGCCTAGTTCCCCCGGGACTAGCGGGAAATGAGCAGTACTTC.